The 9 T cell receptor beta chains below were found in one sample sequenced in a study of blood T cell repertoires in COVID-19. Clones were read by immunoSEQ multiplex PCR, and TCRdb kept only the in-frame ones, dropping some. The sample shows 270,000 or so clones, 81% of them seen only once. The material sequenced was peripheral blood. The origin of the receptors is a woman aged 55-70 years with active or convalescent COVID-19.

J is TRBJ1-3 and V is TRBV11-2; no reliable D call. CDR1 is SGHAT, CDR2 FQNNGV, per germline. Trimming stripped 4 bases from V and 0 bases from J, with 7 bases between. This CDR3 contains 14 residues. Here the CDR3 reads CASSSRGSGNTIYF. CDR3 bases: TGTGCCAGCAGCTCCCGGGGCTCTGGAAACACCATATATTTT.

The chain joins TRBV5-5 to TRBJ2-3; 8 bases match TRBD2. The CDR3 length is 16 residues. Germline V gene sequence: CDR1 SGHKS, CDR2 YYEKEE (reference sequence). V was clipped by 3 bases and J by 2 bases; unmatched bases: 8. Written as DNA, the CDR3 is TGTGCCAGCAGCTCAGGACGGGGGGGCCTCACAGATACGCAGTATTTT. Translating gives CASSSGRGGLTDTQYF.

The genes are TRBV13 and TRBJ2-3; TRBD2 aligns across 13 bases. CDR3 length: 14 amino acids. Germline-derived CDR1 and CDR2 are PRHDT and FYEKMQ (reference sequence). The junction had 2 bases not matched to a gene; V was cut back by 6 bases and J by 5 bases. The CDR3 DNA reads as TGTGCCAGCAGTTGGACTAGCGGGGGAGATACGCAGTATTTT. Protein: CASSWTSGGDTQYF. The variable domain in full, completed from reference TRBV13 and TRBJ2-3, reads AAGVIQSPRHLIKEKRETATLKCYPIPRHDTVYWYQQGPGQDPQFLISFYEKMQSDKGSIPDRFSAQQFSDYHSELNMSSLELGDSALYFCASSWTSGGDTQYFGPGTRLTVL.

V usage is TRBV6-1 and J usage is TRBJ1-1; maybe TRBD1 (5 bases). The CDR3 is 15 residues long. The V and J ends lost 1 base and 4 bases respectively, with 13 bases between them. Germline V lookup: CDR1 MNHNS, CDR2 SASEGT. The CDR3 region is CASSEVRGWSTEAFF. CDR3 coding DNA: TGTGCCAGCAGTGAAGTAAGGGGCTGGAGCACTGAAGCTTTCTTT.

The chain recombines TRBV6-1 with TRBJ2-7; the match to TRBD2 covers 10 bases. The CDR3 runs to 17 residues. The V and J ends lost 0 bases and 0 bases, in that order; junction bases with no gene match: 5. CDR1 and CDR2 (germline): MNHNS, SASEGT. The CDR3 nucleotides read TGTGCCAGCAGTGAAGCGCTAGCGGGGGTGAACTCCTACGAGCAGTACTTC. This gives the protein CASSEALAGVNSYEQYF.

This chain joins TRBV7-3 and TRBJ2-5; tentative D call: TRBD2 (7 bases). This CDR3 contains 17 residues. The germline V and J ends were trimmed by 5 bases and 5 bases, with 24 bases remaining between them. Germline values: CDR1 SGHTA, CDR2 FQGTGA. DNA for the CDR3: TGTGCCAGCAGCCCACAGGGACCGCGGGGGACCATGGAGACCCAGTACTTC. Translating it yields CASSPQGPRGTMETQYF.

V gene TRBV7-9 combines with J gene TRBJ2-1; possible D gene TRBD2, 5 bases. CDR1 SEHNR and CDR2 FQNEAQ come from the germline V gene (reference sequence). This CDR3 spans 14 amino acids. Trimming stripped 1 base from V and 8 bases from J, with 12 bases between. This chain's CDR3 is CASSLVASSHEQFF. As DNA, the CDR3 is TGTGCCAGCAGCTTAGTGGCTAGCTCCCATGAGCAGTTCTTC.

This clone has a handful of counts. The chain has TRBV2 and TRBJ2-7; tentatively, D is TRBD1 (5 bases). This CDR3 has 13 amino acids. CDR1 is SNHLY and CDR2 is FYNNEI in the germline V gene. V lost 7 bases and J 1 base, leaving 11 bases between the germline ends. The CDR3 bases are TGTGCCAGCAAGCCAACAGGTTCCTACGAGCAGTACTTC. Its translation: CASKPTGSYEQYF. Complete variable domain (other parts from reference TRBV2 and TRBJ2-7): EPEVTQTPSHQVTQMGQEVILRCVPISNHLYFYWYRQILGQKVEFLVSFYNNEISEKSEIFDDQFSVERPDGSNFTLKIRSTKLEDSAMYFCASKPTGSYEQYFGPGTRLTVT.

The chain uses TRBV5-1 and TRBJ2-7; TRBD1 matches 10 bases. CDR1 and CDR2 from the germline V gene are SGHRS and YFSETQ. The ends lost 4 bases at V and 5 bases at J; junction bases unmatched: 3. The CDR3 contains 13 residues. CDR3 DNA sequence: TGCGCCAGCAGCCGGGACAGGGGTAACGAGCAGTACTTC. This encodes CASSRDRGNEQYF.